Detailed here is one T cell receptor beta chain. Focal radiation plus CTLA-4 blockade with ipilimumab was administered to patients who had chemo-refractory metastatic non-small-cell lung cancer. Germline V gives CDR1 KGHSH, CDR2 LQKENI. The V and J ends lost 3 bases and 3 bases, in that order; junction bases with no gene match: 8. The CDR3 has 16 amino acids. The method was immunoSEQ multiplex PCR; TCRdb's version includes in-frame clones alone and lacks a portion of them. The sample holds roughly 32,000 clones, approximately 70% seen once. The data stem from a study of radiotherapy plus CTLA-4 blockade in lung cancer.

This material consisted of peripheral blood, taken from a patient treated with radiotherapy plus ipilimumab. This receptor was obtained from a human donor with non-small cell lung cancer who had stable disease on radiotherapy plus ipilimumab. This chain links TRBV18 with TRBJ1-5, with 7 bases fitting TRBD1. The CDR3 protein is CASSPEGAKYNQPQHF. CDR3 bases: TGTGCCAGCTCACCTGAGGGGGCGAAATACAATCAGCCCCAGCATTTT.